This T cell receptor (beta chain) originates from a study of T-cell memory formation after mild COVID-19. The CDR3 extends over 15 amino acids. V shed 5 bases and J 3 bases; nucleotides not matched to a gene: 6. From germline, CDR1 is SGHRS and CDR2 YFSETQ. Regarding the study as a whole: The CD4+ clones that contracted clustered mainly within CM and EM, and the CD8+ clones concentrated in EMRA. Clones that got smaller from day 15 to 85 had even CD4/CD8, while clones growing later tipped toward CD4+.

TCRdb fed the 5' RACE reads into MiXCR, producing one record per CDR3 protein. The sample holds roughly 300,000 distinct CDR3 sequences, roughly 8.2% seen once. On this clonotype itself: Its antigen is as yet unknown.

Sequencing was done on a sample of PBMCs or a T cell subset sorted from them (not recorded which). The rearrangement links TRBV5-1 to TRBJ2-1; 9 bases match TRBD2. This sequence was found in a man younger than 30 who had mild COVID-19 (a few samples of this study predate the infection). Cell type and time point are not known. The DNA of the CDR3 is TGCGCCAGCAGTACGCGGGGGGGCTACTACAATGAGCAGTTCTTC. The encoded protein is CASSTRGGYYNEQFF.